This TCR beta chain came from a study of identical twins. Study-level results: The more abundant beta clonotypes in cord blood had fewer insertions, and memory repertoires did not show this. Out-of-frame alpha sequences common to twins were enriched for low generation probability.

This CDR3 region has 15 residues. Germline CDR1 reads SGDLS; CDR2 reads YYNGEE. V shed 2 bases, J shed 1 base, and the junction held 5 bases outside the gene matches. Carrying unique molecular identifiers, the cDNA also gained a universal primer site through template switching. MiXCR, applied by TCRdb to the 5' RACE reads, yields one record per CDR3 protein. The repertoire includes some 1,600,000 distinct CDR3 sequences, under 35% of them detected once, and more than 0.25% sits in the top ten. Healthy Caucasian individuals made up all the donors. This clonotype was seen only a few times. Its matching antigen is unknown.

The clonotype was recovered from a newborn girl in good health. The V and J genes are TRBV9 and TRBJ2-5; 7 bases are shared with TRBD1. Sequencing was performed on cord blood. CDR3 DNA sequence: TGTGCCAGCAGCGTTACGCCAGGGGGCCAAGAGACCCAGTACTTC. Encoded protein: CASSVTPGGQETQYF.